This T cell receptor (beta chain) is drawn from a study of T cells in Graves' hyperthyroidism and ophthalmopathy. Germline-derived CDR1 and CDR2 are SGHVS and FQNEAQ. V was trimmed by 6 bases and J by 10 bases, leaving 10 bases between them. The CDR3 spans 12 residues. Using RNA transcripts as the source, TCR beta CDR3 regions were amplified. HTBI primers were employed in a first-round RT-PCR of the TCR CDR3. MiXCR, run by TCRdb on the multiplex PCR reads, gives a single entry per CDR3 protein. The data hold over 500,000 distinct CDR3 sequences, with around 43% observed a single time. The chain uses TRBV7-8 and TRBJ1-6, with D uncertain. The sample taken for sequencing was peripheral blood or thyroid tissue (not recorded which). This sequence originates from an adult woman with Graves' disease, either hyperthyroidism or ophthalmopathy (not recorded which). This chain's CDR3 is CASSPAGSPLHF. DNA of the CDR3: TGTGCCAGCAGTCCCGCGGGATCACCCCTCCACTTT.